Below are 7 T cell receptor beta chains sequenced from a single sample in a study of blood T cells in healthy people across ages. A J-beta primer mix and a sample-barcoded 5' primer were used in a second PCR of roughly 6 to 12 cycles. One entry per CDR3 protein results from TCRdb running MiXCR on the 5' RACE reads. The sample carries about 680,000 distinct CDR3 sequences, around 45% recorded once. The specimen sequenced was blood. All receptors derive from a woman aged 55-70 years in good health.

This clonotype occurred a few times. This chain connects TRBV20-1 to TRBJ2-5; D remains unclear. Looked up from germline, CDR1 is DFQATT and CDR2 is SNEGSKA (reference sequence). The CDR3 runs to 13 residues. Trimming cost V 3 bases and J 0 bases, with 8 bases left between them. This chain's CDR3 is CSASAQNQETQYF. Written as DNA, the CDR3 is TGCAGTGCTAGCGCACAGAACCAAGAGACCCAGTACTTC.

Note on this clonotype: The germline gene is not matched at one end of the junction; a read error may be the cause. V gene TRBV6-6 combines with J gene TRBJ1-6; no firm D call. CDR3 length equals 15 residues. In germline, CDR1 is MNHNY, CDR2 SVGAGI (reference sequence). The CDR3, as DNA: TGTGCTAGCAGTGACCGGGCTTCCCATAATTCACCCCTCCACTTT. Residues: CASSDRASHNSPLHF.

The gene calls are TRBV20-1 and TRBJ2-3; D might be TRBD2 (5 bases). CDR3 size: 14 residues. V shed 3 bases and J shed 2 bases, with 12 bases lying between them. The germline V gene has CDR1 DFQATT and CDR2 SNEGSKA (reference sequence). Here the CDR3 DNA reads TGCAGTGCTAGGGTGGGAGCATCCACAGATACGCAGTATTTT. Translating gives CSARVGASTDTQYF.

The rearrangement uses TRBV7-2 and TRBJ2-5; D is perhaps TRBD2 (5 bases). Germline CDR1 and CDR2: SGHTA and FQGNSA. The CDR3 consists of 15 residues. V lost 1 base, J lost 0 bases, and 9 bases lay in between. The CDR3: CASSLGAADQETQYF. The CDR3 bases are TGTGCCAGCAGCTTAGGAGCGGCGGACCAAGAGACCCAGTACTTC.

The genes are TRBV20-1 and TRBJ2-1; possible D gene TRBD1, 7 bases. CDR1 is DFQATT, CDR2 SNEGSKA, per germline (reference sequence). Trimming left V 5 bases short and J 8 bases short, with 22 bases between. The CDR3 totals 15 residues. CDR3 in DNA: TGCAGTGCTGGGGGATCGTACGGCAGGGGGGATGAGCAGTTCTTC. Its translation: CSAGGSYGRGDEQFF.

CDR3 residues: CSGGGQGAWYF. CDR3 nucleotides: TGCAGCGGAGGGGGACAGGGGGCTTGGTACTTC. This sequence joins TRBV29-1 and TRBJ2-5; 12 bases match TRBD1. V shed 7 bases, J shed 13 bases, and the junction held 7 bases outside the gene matches. Germline lookup yields CDR1 SQVTM and CDR2 ANQGSEA. The CDR3 loop spans 11 amino acids.

This clonotype has more than one count but fewer than ten. The V and J genes are TRBV10-3 and TRBJ2-5; D not resolved. Trimming stripped 10 bases from V and 4 bases from J, with 16 bases between. This CDR3 region has 13 residues. Germline assignment: CDR1 ENHRY and CDR2 SYGVKD. CDR3 protein: CATRTVLVETQYF. CDR3 nucleotide sequence: TGTGCCACCCGGACGGTGTTGGTAGAGACCCAGTACTTC.